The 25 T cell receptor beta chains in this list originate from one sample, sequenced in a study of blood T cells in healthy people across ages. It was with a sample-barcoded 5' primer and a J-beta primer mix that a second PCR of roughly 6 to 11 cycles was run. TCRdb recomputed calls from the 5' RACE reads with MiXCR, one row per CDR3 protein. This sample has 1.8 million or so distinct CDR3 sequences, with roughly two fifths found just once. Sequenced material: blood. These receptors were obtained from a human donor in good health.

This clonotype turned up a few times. In DNA, the CDR3 is TGTGCCAGCAGCTCCCCCGAGCGGGGCCAGTTCTTC. Translation gives CASSSPERGQFF. J is TRBJ2-1 and V is TRBV28; 7 positions match TRBD2. The V gene's germline CDR1 is MDHEN and CDR2 SYDVKM. With V trimmed by 6 bases and J by 13 bases, 9 bases remained unmatched. The CDR3 spans 12 residues.

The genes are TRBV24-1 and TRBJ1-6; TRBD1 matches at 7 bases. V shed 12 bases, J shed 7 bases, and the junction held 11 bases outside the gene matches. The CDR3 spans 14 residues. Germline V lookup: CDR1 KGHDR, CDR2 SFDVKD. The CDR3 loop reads CARLVRDRNSPLHF. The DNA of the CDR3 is TGTGCCCGCCTGGTCCGGGACAGAAATTCACCCCTCCACTTT.

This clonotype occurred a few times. The CDR3 DNA is TGTGCCAGCAGTTTCCCTAAAGGGGGACAGGGGTTCTACGAGCAGTACTTC. Translation: CASSFPKGGQGFYEQYF. This chain uses TRBV28 with TRBJ2-7; 10 nucleotides match TRBD1. The CDR3 contains 17 residues. CDR1 is MDHEN, CDR2 SYDVKM, per germline. V gave up 3 bases and J gave up 3 bases; unmatched junction bases: 11.

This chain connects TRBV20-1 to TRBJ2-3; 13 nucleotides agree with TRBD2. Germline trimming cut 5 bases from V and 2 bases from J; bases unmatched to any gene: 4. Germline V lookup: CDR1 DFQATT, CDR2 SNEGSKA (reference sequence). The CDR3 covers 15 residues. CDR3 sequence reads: CSAGGLAGVTDTQYF. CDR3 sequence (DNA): TGCAGTGCTGGTGGACTAGCGGGGGTCACAGATACGCAGTATTTT.

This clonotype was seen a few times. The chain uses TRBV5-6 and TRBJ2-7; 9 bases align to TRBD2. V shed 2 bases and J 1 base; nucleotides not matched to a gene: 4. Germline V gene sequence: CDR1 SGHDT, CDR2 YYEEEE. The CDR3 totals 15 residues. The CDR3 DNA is TGTGCCAGCAGCTTCGCAGCGGGGGGTTCCTACGAGCAGTACTTC. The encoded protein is CASSFAAGGSYEQYF.

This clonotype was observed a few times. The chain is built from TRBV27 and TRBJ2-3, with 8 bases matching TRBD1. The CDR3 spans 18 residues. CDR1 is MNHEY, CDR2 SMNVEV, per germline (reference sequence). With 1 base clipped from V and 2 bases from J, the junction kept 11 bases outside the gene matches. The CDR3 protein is CASSLYSGQGKPTDTQYF. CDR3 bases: TGTGCCAGCAGTTTATATAGCGGACAGGGAAAGCCCACAGATACGCAGTATTTT.

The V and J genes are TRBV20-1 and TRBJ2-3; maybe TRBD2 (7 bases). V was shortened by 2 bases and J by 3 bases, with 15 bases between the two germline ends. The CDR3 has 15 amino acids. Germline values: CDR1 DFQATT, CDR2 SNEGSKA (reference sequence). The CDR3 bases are TGCAGTGCTAGACGCAGCGGGACATGGACAGATACGCAGTATTTT. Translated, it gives CSARRSGTWTDTQYF.

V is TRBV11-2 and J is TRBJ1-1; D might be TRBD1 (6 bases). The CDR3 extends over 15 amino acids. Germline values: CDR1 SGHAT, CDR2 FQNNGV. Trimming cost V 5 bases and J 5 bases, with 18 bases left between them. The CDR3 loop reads CASSRKQGGGTEAFF. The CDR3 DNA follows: TGTGCCAGCAGCCGTAAACAGGGTGGGGGAACTGAAGCTTTCTTT.

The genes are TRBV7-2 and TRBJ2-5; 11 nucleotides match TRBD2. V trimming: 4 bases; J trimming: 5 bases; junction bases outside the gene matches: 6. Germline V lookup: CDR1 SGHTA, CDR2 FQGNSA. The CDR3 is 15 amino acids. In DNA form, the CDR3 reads TGTGCCAGCAGCTATAGCGGGGGGGCCACGGAGACCCAGTACTTC. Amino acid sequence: CASSYSGGATETQYF.

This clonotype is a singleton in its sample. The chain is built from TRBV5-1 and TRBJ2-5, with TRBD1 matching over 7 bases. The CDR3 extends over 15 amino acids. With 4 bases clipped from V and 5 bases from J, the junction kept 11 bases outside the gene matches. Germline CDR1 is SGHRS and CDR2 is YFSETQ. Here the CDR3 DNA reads TGCGCCAGCAGCCCCGGGACAGCCTATACGGAGACCCAGTACTTC. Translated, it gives CASSPGTAYTETQYF.

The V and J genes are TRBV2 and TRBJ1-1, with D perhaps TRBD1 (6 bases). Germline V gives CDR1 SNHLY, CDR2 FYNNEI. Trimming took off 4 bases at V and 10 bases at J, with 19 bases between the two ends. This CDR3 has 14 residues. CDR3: CASSVRRTDRVAFF. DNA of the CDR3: TGTGCCAGCAGTGTTAGGCGGACAGATCGTGTAGCTTTCTTT.

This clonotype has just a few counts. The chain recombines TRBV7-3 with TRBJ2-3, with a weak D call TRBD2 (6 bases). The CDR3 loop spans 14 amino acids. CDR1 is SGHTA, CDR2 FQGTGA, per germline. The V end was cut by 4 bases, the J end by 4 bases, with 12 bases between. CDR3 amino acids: CASSYAGSADTQYF. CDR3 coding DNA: TGTGCCAGCAGCTACGCGGGGTCCGCAGATACGCAGTATTTT.

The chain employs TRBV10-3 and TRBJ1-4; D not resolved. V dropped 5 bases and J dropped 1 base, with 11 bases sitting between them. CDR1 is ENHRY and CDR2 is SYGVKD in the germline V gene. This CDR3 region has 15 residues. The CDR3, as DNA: TGTGCCATCAGTTCTGGACGGAGAACTAATGAAAAACTGTTTTTT. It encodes CAISSGRRTNEKLFF.

The CDR3 bases are TGCGCCAGCAGCCAAGAAAATATTCGAGGGGGCTATGGCTACACCTTC. Protein product: CASSQENIRGGYGYTF. V is TRBV4-3 and J is TRBJ1-2, with D perhaps matching TRBD1 (6 bases). This CDR3 has 16 amino acids. Germline CDR1 is LGHNA and CDR2 is YSLEER. Trimming stripped 0 bases from V and 4 bases from J, with 15 bases between.

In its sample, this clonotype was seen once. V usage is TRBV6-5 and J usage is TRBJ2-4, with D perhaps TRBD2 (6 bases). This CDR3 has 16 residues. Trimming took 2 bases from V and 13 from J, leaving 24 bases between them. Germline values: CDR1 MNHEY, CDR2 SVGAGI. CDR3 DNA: TGTGCCAGCAGTTACGAGAAACTAGCTGCTTACAATGAGCAGTACTTC. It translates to CASSYEKLAAYNEQYF.

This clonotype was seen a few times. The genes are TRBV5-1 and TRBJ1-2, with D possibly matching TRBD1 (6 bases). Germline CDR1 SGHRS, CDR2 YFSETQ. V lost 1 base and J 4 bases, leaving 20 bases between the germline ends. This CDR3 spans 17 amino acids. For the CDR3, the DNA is TGCGCCAGCAGCTTGACGTTCGGGACACCGCCCCTCTATGGCTACACCTTC. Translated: CASSLTFGTPPLYGYTF.

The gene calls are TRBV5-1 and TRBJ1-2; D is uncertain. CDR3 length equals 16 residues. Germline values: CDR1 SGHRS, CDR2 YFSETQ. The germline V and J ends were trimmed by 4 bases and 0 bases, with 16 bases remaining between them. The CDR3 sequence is CASSPNYPGANYGYTF. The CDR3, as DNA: TGCGCCAGCAGCCCAAACTATCCTGGAGCTAACTATGGCTACACCTTC.

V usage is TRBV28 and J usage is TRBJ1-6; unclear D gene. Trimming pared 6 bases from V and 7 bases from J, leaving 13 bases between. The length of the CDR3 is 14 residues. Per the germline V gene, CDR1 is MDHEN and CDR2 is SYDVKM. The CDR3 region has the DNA TGTGCCAGCAGGCCCGGACGGTCAAATTCACCCCTCCACTTT. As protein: CASRPGRSNSPLHF.

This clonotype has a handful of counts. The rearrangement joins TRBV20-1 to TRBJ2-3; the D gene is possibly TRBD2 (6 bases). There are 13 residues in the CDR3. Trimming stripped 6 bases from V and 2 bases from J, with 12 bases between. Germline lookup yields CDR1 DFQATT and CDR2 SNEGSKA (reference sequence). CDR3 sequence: CSALRGVTDTQYF. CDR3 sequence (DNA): TGCAGTGCATTGCGGGGCGTCACAGATACGCAGTATTTT.

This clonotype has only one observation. CDR3 loop: CASTIIQGKGLYGYTF. CDR3 sequence (DNA): TGTGCCAGCACCATTATACAGGGGAAGGGGCTCTATGGCTACACCTTC. The chain has TRBV2 and TRBJ1-2; 7 bases match TRBD1. Germline CDR1 SNHLY, CDR2 FYNNEI. J lost 4 bases, V lost 7 bases, and 15 bases had no gene match. This CDR3 spans 16 amino acids.

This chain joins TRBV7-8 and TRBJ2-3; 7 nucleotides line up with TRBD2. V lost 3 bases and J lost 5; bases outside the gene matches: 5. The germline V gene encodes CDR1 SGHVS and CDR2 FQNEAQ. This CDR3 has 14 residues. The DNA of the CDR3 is TGTGCCAGCAGCTTGGGGGGGACCGGAGATACGCAGTATTTT. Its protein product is CASSLGGTGDTQYF.

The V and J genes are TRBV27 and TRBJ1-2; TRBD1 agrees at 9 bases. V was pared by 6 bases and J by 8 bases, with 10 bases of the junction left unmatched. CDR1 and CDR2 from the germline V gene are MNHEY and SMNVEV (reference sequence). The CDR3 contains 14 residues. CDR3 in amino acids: CASRFSGTGKGYTF. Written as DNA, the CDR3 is TGTGCCAGCAGGTTCTCCGGGACAGGGAAGGGCTACACCTTC.

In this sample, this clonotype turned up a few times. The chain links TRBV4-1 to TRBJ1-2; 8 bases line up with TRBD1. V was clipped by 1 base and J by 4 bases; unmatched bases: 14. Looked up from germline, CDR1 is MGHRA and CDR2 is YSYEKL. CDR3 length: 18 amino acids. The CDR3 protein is CASSQVDRVRKLFYGYTF. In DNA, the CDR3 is TGCGCCAGCAGCCAAGTGGACAGGGTCAGGAAACTTTTCTATGGCTACACCTTC.

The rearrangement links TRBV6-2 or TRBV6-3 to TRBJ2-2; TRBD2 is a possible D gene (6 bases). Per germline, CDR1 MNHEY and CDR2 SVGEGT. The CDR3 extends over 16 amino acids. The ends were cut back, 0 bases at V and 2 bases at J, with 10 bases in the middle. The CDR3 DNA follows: TGTGCCAGCAGTTACTCGGGACTTATAAACACCGGGGAGCTGTTTTTT. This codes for CASSYSGLINTGELFF.

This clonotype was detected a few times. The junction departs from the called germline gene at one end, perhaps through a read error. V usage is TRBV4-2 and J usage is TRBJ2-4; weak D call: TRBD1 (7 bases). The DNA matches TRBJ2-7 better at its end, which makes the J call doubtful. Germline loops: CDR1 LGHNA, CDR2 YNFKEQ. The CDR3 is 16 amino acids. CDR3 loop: CAGSQPGGAGGYEQYF. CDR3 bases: TGTGCCGGCAGCCAACCCGGCGGGGCAGGGGGCTACGAGCAGTACTTC.